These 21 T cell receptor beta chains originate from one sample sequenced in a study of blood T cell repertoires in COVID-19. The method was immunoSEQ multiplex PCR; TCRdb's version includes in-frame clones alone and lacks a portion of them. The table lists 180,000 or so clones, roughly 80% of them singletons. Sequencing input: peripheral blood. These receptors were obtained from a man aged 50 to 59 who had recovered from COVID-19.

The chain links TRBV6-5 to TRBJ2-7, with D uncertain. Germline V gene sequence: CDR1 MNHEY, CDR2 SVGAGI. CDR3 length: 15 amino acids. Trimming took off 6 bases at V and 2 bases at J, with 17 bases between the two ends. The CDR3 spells CASSPRYELAYEQYF. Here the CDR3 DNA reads TGTGCCAGCAGCCCCCGTTACGAGCTGGCCTACGAGCAGTACTTC.

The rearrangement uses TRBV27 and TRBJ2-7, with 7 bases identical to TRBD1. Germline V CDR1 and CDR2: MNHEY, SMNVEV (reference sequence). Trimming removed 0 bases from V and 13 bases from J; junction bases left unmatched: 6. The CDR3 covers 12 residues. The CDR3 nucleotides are TGTGCCAGCAGTTTATCGACAGGGCCGAGTTACTTC. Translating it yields CASSLSTGPSYF.

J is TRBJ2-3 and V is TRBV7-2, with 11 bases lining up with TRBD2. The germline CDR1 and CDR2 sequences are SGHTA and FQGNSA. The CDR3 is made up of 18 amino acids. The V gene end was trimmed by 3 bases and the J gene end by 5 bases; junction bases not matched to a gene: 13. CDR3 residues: CASSFILAGGRSGDTQYF. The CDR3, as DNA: TGTGCCAGCAGCTTCATCTTAGCGGGAGGGAGATCGGGAGATACGCAGTATTTT.

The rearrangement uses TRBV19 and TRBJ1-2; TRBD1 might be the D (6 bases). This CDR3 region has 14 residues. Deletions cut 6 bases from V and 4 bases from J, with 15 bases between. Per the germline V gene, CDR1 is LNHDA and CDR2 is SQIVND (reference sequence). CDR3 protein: CASRPAGAGYGYTF. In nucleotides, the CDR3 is TGTGCCAGTAGACCCGCGGGGGCGGGCTATGGCTACACCTTC.

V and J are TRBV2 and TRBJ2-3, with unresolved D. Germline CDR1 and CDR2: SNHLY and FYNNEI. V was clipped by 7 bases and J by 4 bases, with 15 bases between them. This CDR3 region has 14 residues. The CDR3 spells CASTVNHGADTQYF. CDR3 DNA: TGTGCCAGCACGGTAAACCACGGTGCAGATACGCAGTATTTT.

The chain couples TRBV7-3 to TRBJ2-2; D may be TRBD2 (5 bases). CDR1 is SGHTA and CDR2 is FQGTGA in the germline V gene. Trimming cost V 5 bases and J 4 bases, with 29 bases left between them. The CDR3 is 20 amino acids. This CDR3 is CASSLKPAIQRASSTGELFF. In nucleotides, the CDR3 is TGTGCCAGCAGCCTCAAGCCAGCAATACAACGGGCTAGCAGCACCGGGGAGCTGTTTTTT. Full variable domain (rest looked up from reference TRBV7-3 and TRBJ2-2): GAGVSQTPSNKVTEKGKYVELRCDPISGHTALYWYRQSLGQGPEFLIYFQGTGAADDSGLPNDRFFAVRPEGSVSTLKIQRTERGDSAVYLCASSLKPAIQRASSTGELFFGEGSRLTVL.

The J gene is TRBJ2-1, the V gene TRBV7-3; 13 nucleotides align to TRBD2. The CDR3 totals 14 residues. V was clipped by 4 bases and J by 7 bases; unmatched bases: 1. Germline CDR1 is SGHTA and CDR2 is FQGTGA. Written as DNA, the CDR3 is TGTGCCAGCAGCTCACTAGCGGGGGGGAATGAGCAGTTCTTC. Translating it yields CASSSLAGGNEQFF.

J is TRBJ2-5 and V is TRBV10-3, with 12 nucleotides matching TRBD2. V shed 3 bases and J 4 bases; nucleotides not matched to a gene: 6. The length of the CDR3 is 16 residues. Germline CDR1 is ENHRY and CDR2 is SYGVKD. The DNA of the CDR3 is TGTGCCATCAGTGAATTGACTAGCGGGAGAGGAGAGACCCAGTACTTC. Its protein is CAISELTSGRGETQYF.

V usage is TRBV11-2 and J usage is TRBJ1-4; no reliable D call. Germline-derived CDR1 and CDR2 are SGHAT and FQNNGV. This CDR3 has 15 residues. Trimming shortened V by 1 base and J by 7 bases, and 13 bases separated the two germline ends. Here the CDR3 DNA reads TGTGCCAGCAGCTTAGCGACGGTTGAGGTTGAAAAACTGTTTTTT. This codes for CASSLATVEVEKLFF.

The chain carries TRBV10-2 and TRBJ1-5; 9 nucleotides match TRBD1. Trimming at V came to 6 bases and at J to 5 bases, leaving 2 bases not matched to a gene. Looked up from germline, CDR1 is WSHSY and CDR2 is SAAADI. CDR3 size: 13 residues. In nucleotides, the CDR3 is TGCGCCAGCAGACAGGGGGCTCATCAGCCCCAGCATTTT. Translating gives CASRQGAHQPQHF.

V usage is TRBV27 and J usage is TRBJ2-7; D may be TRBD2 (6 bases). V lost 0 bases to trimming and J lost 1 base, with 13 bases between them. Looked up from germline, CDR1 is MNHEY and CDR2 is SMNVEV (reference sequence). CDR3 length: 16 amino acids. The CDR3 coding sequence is TGTGCCAGCAGTTTATCGTTCCGGGGGACTTCCTACGAGCAGTACTTC. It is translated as CASSLSFRGTSYEQYF.

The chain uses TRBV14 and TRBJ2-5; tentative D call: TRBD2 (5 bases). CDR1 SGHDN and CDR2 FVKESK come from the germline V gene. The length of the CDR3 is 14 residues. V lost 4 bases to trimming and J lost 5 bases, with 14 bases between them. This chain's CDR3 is CASSPFREGETQYF. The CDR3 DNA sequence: TGTGCCAGCAGCCCCTTCCGGGAAGGGGAGACCCAGTACTTC.

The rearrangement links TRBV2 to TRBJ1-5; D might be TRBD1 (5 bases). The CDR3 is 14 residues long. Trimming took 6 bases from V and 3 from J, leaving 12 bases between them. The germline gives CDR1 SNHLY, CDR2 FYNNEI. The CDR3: CASSPAGTNQPQHF. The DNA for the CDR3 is TGTGCCAGCAGCCCCGCGGGGACCAATCAGCCCCAGCATTTT. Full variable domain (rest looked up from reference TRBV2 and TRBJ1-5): EPEVTQTPSHQVTQMGQEVILRCVPISNHLYFYWYRQILGQKVEFLVSFYNNEISEKSEIFDDQFSVERPDGSNFTLKIRSTKLEDSAMYFCASSPAGTNQPQHFGDGTRLSIL.

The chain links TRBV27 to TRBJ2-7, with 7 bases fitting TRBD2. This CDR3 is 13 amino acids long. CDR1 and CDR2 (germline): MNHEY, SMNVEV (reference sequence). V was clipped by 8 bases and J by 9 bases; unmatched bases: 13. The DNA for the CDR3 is TGTGCCAGCTGGACCCCACAATCGGGAGGGCAGTACTTC. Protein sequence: CASWTPQSGGQYF.

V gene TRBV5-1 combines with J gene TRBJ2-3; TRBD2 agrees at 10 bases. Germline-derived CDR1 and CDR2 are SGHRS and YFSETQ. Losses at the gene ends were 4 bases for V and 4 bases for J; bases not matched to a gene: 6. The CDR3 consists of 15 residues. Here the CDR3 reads CASSILAGLADTQYF. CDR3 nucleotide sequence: TGCGCCAGCAGCATACTAGCGGGACTCGCAGATACGCAGTATTTT.

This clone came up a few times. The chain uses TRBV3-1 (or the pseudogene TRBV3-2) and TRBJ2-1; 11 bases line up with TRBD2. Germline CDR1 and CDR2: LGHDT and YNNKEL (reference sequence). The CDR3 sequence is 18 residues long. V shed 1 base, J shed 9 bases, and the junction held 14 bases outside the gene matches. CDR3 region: CASSQGRLAGWDSGEQFF. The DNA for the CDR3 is TGTGCCAGCAGCCAAGGACGACTAGCGGGATGGGATTCCGGTGAGCAGTTCTTC.

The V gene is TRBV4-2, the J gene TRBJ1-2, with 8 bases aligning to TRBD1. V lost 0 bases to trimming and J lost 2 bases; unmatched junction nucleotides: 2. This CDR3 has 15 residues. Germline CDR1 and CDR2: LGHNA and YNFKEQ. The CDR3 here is CASSQEDRANYGYTF. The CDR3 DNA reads TGTGCCAGCAGCCAAGAGGACAGGGCGAACTATGGCTACACCTTC.

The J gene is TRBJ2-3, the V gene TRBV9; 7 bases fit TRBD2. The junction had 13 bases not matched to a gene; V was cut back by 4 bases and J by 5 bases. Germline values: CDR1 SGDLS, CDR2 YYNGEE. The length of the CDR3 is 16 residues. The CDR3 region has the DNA TGTGCCAGCAGCCCCTGGCCTACTAGCGTAGGAGATACGCAGTATTTT. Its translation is CASSPWPTSVGDTQYF.

This CDR3 is CASSLELAFGTDTQYF. CDR3 DNA: TGCGCCAGCAGCTTGGAACTAGCGTTCGGCACAGATACGCAGTATTTT. The gene calls are TRBV5-1 and TRBJ2-3; 7 positions agree with TRBD2. Germline V CDR1 and CDR2: SGHRS, YFSETQ. The CDR3 runs to 16 residues. After removal of 0 bases from V and 1 base from J, the junction contained 5 bases not matched to a gene.

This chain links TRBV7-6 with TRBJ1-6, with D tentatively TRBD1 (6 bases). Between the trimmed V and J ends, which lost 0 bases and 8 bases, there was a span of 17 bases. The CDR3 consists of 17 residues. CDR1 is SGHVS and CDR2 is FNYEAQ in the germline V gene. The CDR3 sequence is CASSLAFRGGRDSPLHF. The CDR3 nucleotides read TGTGCCAGCAGCTTAGCTTTCCGGGGGGGCCGAGATTCACCCCTCCACTTT.

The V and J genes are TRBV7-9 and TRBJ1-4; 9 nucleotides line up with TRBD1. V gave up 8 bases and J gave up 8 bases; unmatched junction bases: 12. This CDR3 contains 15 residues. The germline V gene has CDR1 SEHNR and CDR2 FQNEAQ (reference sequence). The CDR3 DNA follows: TGTGCCAGCGGGCTCTCGACAGGGGGAGGAGAAAAACTGTTTTTT. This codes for CASGLSTGGGEKLFF.